This entry features one TCR beta chain sequence. The Seattle patients joined while their infection was active and were tracked longitudinally afterward. This specimen comes from a study of blood T cell repertoires in COVID-19. Study overall: PBMCs, B-cell-depleted T cells, or T cells were the source of the cDNA or gDNA that made up the material.

Using immunoSEQ multiplex PCR, the repertoire was profiled, and TCRdb retains in-frame clones only, with some absent. The data show some 300,000 clones, nearly 90% seen once. Input material: peripheral blood. The origin of this receptor is a woman in her forties with COVID-19, enrolled during active disease.

CDR3 DNA: TGTGCCAGCAGTGATGTTGGGACTAGCGGCCACAATGAGCAGTTCTTC. Translating gives CASSDVGTSGHNEQFF. This chain links TRBV2 with TRBJ2-1, with 11 bases lining up with TRBD2. After removal of 3 bases from V and 5 bases from J, the junction contained 6 bases not matched to a gene. The length of the CDR3 is 16 residues. Germline V CDR1 and CDR2: SNHLY, FYNNEI.